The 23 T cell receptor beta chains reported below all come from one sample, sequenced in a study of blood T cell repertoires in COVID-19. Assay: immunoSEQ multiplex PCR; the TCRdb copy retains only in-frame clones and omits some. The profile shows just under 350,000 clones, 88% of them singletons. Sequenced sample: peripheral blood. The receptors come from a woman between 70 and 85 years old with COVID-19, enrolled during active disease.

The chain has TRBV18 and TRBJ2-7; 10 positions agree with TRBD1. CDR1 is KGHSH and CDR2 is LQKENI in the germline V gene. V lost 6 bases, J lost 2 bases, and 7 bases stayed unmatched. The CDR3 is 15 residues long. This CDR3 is CASSPGQGLPYEQYF. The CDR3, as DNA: TGTGCCAGCTCTCCGGGACAGGGGTTGCCCTACGAGCAGTACTTC.

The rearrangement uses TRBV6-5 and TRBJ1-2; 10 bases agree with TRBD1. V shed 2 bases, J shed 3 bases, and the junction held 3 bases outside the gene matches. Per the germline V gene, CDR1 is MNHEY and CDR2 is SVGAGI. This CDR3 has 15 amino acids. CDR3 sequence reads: CASSYGQGVDYGYTF. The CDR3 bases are TGTGCCAGCAGTTACGGACAGGGGGTAGACTATGGCTACACCTTC.

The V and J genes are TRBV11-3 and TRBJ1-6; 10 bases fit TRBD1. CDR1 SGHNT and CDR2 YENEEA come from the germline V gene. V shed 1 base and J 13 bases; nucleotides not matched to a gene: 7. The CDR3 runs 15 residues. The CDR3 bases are TGTGCCAGCAGCTTAGGGACAGGGGGGGTTTGGCCCCTCCACTTT. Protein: CASSLGTGGVWPLHF.

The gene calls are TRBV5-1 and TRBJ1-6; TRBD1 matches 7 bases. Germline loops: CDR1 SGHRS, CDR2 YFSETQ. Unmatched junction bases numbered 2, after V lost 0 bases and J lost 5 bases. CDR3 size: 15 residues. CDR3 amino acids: CASSLDRGDNSPLHF. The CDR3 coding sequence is TGCGCCAGCAGCTTGGACAGGGGAGATAATTCACCCCTCCACTTT. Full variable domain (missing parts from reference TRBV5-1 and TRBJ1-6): KAGVTQTPRYLIKTRGQQVTLSCSPISGHRSVSWYQQTPGQGLQFLFEYFSETQRNKGNFPGRFSGRQFSNSRSEMNVSTLELGDSALYLCASSLDRGDNSPLHFGNGTRLTVT.

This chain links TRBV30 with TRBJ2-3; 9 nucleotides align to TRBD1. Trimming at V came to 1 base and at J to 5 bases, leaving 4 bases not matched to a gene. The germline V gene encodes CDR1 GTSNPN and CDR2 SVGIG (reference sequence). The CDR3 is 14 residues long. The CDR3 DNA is TGTGCCTGGAGTGACAGGGGGCCTGGAGATACGCAGTATTTT. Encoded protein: CAWSDRGPGDTQYF.

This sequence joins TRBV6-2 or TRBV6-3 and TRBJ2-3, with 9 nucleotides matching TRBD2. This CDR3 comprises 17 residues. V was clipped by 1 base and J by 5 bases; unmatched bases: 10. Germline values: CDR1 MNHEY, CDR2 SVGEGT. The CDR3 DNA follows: TGTGCCAGCAGTTACTGGCCTAGCGGGGCCGGAGTAGATACGCAGTATTTT. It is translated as CASSYWPSGAGVDTQYF.

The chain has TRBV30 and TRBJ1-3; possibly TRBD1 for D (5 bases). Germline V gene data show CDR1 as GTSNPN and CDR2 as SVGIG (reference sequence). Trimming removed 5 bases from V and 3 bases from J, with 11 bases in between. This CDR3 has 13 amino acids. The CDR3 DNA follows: TGTGCCTGGGCGGAGGGGTATGGAAACACCATATATTTT. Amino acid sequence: CAWAEGYGNTIYF.

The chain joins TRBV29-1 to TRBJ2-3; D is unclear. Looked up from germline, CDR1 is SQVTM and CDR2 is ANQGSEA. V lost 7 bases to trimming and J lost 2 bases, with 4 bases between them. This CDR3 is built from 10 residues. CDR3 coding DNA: TGCAGCGGAGACACAGATACGCAGTATTTT. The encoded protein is CSGDTDTQYF.

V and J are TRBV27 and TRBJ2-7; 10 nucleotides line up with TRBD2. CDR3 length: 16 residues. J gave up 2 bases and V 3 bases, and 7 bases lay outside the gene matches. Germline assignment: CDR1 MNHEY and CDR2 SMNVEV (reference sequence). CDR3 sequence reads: CASSFSGLAGAYEQYF. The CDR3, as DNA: TGTGCCAGCAGTTTTTCGGGCCTAGCGGGGGCCTACGAGCAGTACTTC.

The CDR3 DNA reads as TGTGCCAGTAGTATAGGACTAGCGGGTTTCACAGATACGCAGTATTTT. Amino acids: CASSIGLAGFTDTQYF. The chain is built from TRBV19 and TRBJ2-3, with 10 bases aligning to TRBD2. V shed 1 base, J shed 2 bases, and the junction held 3 bases outside the gene matches. Germline CDR1 is LNHDA and CDR2 is SQIVND (reference sequence). The CDR3 is 16 residues long.

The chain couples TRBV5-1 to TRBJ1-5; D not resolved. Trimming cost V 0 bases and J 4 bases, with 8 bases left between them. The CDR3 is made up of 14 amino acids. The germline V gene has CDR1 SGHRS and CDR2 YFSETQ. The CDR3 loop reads CASSLGQANQPQHF. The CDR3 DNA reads TGCGCCAGCAGCTTGGGACAAGCAAATCAGCCCCAGCATTTT. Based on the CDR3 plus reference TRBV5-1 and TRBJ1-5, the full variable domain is KAGVTQTPRYLIKTRGQQVTLSCSPISGHRSVSWYQQTPGQGLQFLFEYFSETQRNKGNFPGRFSGRQFSNSRSEMNVSTLELGDSALYLCASSLGQANQPQHFGDGTRLSIL.

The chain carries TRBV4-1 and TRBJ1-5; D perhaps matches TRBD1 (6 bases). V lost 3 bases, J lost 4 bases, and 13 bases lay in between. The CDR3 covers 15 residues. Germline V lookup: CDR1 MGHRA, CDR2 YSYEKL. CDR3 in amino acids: CASSHVQGGNQPQHF. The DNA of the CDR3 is TGCGCCAGCAGCCACGTACAGGGAGGGAATCAGCCCCAGCATTTT.

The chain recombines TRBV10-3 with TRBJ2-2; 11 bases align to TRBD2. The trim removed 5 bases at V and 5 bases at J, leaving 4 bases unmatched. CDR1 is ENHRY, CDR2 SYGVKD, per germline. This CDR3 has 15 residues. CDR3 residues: CAISSGTSGTGELFF. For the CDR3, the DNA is TGTGCCATCAGTTCCGGGACTAGCGGAACCGGGGAGCTGTTTTTT.

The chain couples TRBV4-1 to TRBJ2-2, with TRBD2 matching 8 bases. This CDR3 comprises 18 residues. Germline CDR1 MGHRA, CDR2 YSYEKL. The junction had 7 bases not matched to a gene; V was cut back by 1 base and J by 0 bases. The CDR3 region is CASSQVSFGGANTGELFF. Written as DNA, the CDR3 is TGCGCCAGCAGCCAAGTCTCATTCGGGGGGGCGAACACCGGGGAGCTGTTTTTT.

CDR3: CATSPTLDRDLETQYF. The CDR3 DNA reads as TGTGCCACCAGTCCTACCCTGGACAGGGATTTAGAGACCCAGTACTTC. The rearrangement uses TRBV24-1 and TRBJ2-5; 8 bases are shared with TRBD1. Germline CDR1 KGHDR, CDR2 SFDVKD. The CDR3 runs 16 residues. Germline trimming cut 6 bases from V and 4 bases from J; bases unmatched to any gene: 12.

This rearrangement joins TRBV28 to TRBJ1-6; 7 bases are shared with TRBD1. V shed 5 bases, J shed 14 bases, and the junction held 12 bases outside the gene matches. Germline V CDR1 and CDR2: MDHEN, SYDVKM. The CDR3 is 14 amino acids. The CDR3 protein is CASSPKQGPRALHF. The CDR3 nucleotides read TGTGCCAGCAGTCCTAAACAGGGGCCCCGGGCCCTCCACTTT.

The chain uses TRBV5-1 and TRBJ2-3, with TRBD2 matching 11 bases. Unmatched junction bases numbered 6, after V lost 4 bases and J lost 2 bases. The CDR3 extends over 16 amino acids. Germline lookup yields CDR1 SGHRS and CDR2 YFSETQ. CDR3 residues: CASSTLAGGLTDTQYF. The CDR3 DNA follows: TGCGCCAGCAGCACCCTAGCGGGGGGCCTCACAGATACGCAGTATTTT.

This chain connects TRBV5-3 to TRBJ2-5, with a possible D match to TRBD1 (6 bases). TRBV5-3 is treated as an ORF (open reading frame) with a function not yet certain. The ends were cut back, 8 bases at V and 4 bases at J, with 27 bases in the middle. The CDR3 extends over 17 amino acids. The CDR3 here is CARATVEDKKGVETQYF. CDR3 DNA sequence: TGTGCCAGGGCCACGGTGGAGGACAAAAAGGGGGTAGAGACCCAGTACTTC.

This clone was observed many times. Written as DNA, the CDR3 is TGTGCCAGCAGCGCCCGGACAGGGGACAACCAGCCCCAGCATTTT. Translation gives CASSARTGDNQPQHF. The rearrangement joins TRBV7-2 to TRBJ1-5, with TRBD1 identical over 9 bases. With V trimmed by 5 bases and J by 7 bases, 9 bases remained unmatched. The CDR3 runs to 15 residues. The germline V gene has CDR1 SGHTA and CDR2 FQGNSA.

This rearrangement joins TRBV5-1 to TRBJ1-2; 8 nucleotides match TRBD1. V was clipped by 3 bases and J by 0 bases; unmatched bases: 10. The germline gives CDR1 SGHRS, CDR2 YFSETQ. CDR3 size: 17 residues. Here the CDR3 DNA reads TGCGCCAGCAGCTATTTTTACCCGGACAGGGCTAACTATGGCTACACCTTC. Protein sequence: CASSYFYPDRANYGYTF.

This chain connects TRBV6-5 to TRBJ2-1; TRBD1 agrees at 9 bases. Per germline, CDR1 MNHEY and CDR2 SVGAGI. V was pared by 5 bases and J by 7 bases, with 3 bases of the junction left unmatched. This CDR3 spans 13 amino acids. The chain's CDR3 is CASSPGTGNEQFF. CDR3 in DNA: TGTGCCAGCAGTCCTGGGACAGGGAATGAGCAGTTCTTC.

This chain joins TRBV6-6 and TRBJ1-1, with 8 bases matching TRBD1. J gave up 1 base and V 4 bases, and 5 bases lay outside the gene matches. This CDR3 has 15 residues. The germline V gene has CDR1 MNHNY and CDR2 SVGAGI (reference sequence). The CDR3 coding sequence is TGTGCCAGCAGTTCCAGGGGGCGCGGGAACACTGAAGCTTTCTTT. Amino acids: CASSSRGRGNTEAFF.

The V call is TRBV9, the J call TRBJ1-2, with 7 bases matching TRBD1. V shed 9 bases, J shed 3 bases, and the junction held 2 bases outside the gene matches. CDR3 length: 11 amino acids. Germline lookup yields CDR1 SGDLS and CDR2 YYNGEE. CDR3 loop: CATTGDYGYTF. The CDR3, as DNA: TGTGCCACCACAGGGGACTATGGCTACACCTTC.